The clone carrying this T cell receptor beta chain appeared many times. Its antigen is currently unknown. The CDR3 loop spans 14 amino acids. V was clipped by 6 bases and J by 0 bases, with 9 bases between them. Germline V gives CDR1 MNHNS, CDR2 SASEGT. The investigators amplified TCR beta CDR3 regions from RNA transcripts. HTBI primers were the set used in a first-round RT-PCR of the TCR CDR3. TCRdb processed the multiplex PCR reads anew with MiXCR; each CDR3 protein has one entry. This table holds roughly 240,000 distinct CDR3 sequences, about 17% found once. Together with thyroid ultrasound, orbital computed tomography, serum thyroxine and TRAb, clinical symptoms were used for diagnoses. This sample holds PBMCs from 8.5 to 10 ml fresh peripheral blood. This entry belongs to a study of T cells in Graves' hyperthyroidism and ophthalmopathy. In the study overall: The initial diagnosis was the point when peripheral blood was collected, ahead of any treatment. Study-wide findings and caveats: Expanded thyroid clonotypes (above 0.001) were mostly also found in blood.

This chain connects TRBV6-1 to TRBJ1-5, with D uncertain. The sequence derives from a woman younger than 35 with Graves' ophthalmopathy. Sequenced sample: blood. The CDR3, as DNA: TGTGCCAGCAGCCAGACTTTTAGCAATCAGCCCCAGCATTTT. It yields the protein CASSQTFSNQPQHF.